This TCR beta chain was identified in a study of cytomegalovirus exposure and HLA in healthy donors. Study findings and constraints: Compared with the roughly 700-donor mean, an Asian-associated ancestry cluster reportedly had fewer N-insertions, according to a later analysis. Excluded were some V segments that proved indistinguishable, including TRBV6-2 and TRBV6-3. When the data were analyzed later, several of the most significant clusters appeared to be linked to common viral pathogens.

Every donor was a healthy person donating bone marrow. This clone is a singleton in its sample. Its antigen is still unknown. PCR involved 60 Vbeta and 13 Jbeta primers. Clones were sequenced by immunoSEQ multiplex PCR, and TCRdb holds only the in-frame ones, with some missing. The sample yields roughly 78,000 clones, about 64% seen once. CDR3 size: 17 residues. Sequencing was carried out using PBMCs. The rearrangement joins TRBV7-5 to TRBJ2-3; TRBD2 was called by the table and not checked on the DNA. TRBV7-5 is termed a pseudogene. The source is a man younger than 45 in good health and CMV-seropositive. This CDR3 reads CARSLAPGLEDTDTQYF. The CDR3 nucleotides read TGTGCCAGAAGCTTGGCACCGGGACTAGAAGACACAGATACGCAGTATTTT.